This T cell receptor beta chain was captured by sequencing in a study of control samples from healthy donors and cancer patients. Profiled with immunoSEQ multiplex PCR; TCRdb holds only in-frame clones, not every one. The sample holds 80,000 or so clones, 90% to 95% seen once. CDR1 and CDR2 (germline): LGHDT, YNNKEL (reference sequence). After removal of 4 bases from V and 7 bases from J, the junction contained 10 bases not matched to a gene. The CDR3 spans 16 residues. The sequencing sample was made of blood. This clonotype was obtained from a woman between 40 and 55 years old in good health. This rearrangement joins TRBV3-1 (or the pseudogene TRBV3-2) to TRBJ2-1, with TRBD2 matching over 10 bases. CDR3 nucleotide sequence: TGTGCCAGCAGCCCCCCAAGAGCGGGAGGGCCGAATGAGCAGTTCTTC. Protein: CASSPPRAGGPNEQFF.